What follows is one TCR beta chain and its context. In TCRdb, the RT-PCR reads were re-called with MiXCR into one record per CDR3 protein. This sample has about 680,000 distinct CDR3 sequences, with 13% to 15% found just once. This receptor was identified in a female donor in good health, serving as a healthy control. The sequencing input was memory CD4+ T cells from blood.

The CDR3 bases are TGTGCCAGCAGTCCGGCCGGGACTAGCGGGTACAATGAGCAGTTCTTC. It codes for CASSPAGTSGYNEQFF. This chain connects TRBV7-3 to TRBJ2-1; 12 positions agree with TRBD2. Looked up from germline, CDR1 is SGHTA and CDR2 is FQGTGA. Trimming cost V 6 bases and J 4 bases; bases outside gene matches: 7. The CDR3 is made up of 16 amino acids. Full variable domain (rest looked up from reference TRBV7-3 and TRBJ2-1): GAGVSQTPSNKVTEKGKYVELRCDPISGHTALYWYRQSLGQGPEFLIYFQGTGAADDSGLPNDRFFAVRPEGSVSTLKIQRTERGDSAVYLCASSPAGTSGYNEQFFGPGTRLTVL.